This entry describes one T cell receptor (beta chain). Repertoires were generated with immunoSEQ multiplex PCR, while TCRdb's copy carries only in-frame clones and drops some. The table records about 69,000 clones, approximately 90% of them present only once. The entry originates in a study of OX40 agonist ivuxolimab in advanced cancers. The CDR3 length is 15 residues. Germline CDR1 reads SGHRS; CDR2 reads YFSETQ. With 3 bases removed from V and 2 bases from J, the gap between germline ends came to 13 bases. The clonotype originates from an adult with an advanced solid tumor such as melanoma, head and neck, liver or kidney cancer. The rearrangement joins TRBV5-1 to TRBJ2-3; D may be TRBD2 (7 bases). This sample comprised CD4+ or CD8+ T cells sorted from blood, obtained in a trial of the OX40 agonist ivuxolimab. CDR3 residues: CASSSLGGDTDTQYF. Here the CDR3 DNA reads TGCGCCAGCAGCTCCCTAGGGGGGGACACAGATACGCAGTATTTT. The whole variable domain, remainder taken from reference TRBV5-1 and TRBJ2-3, is KAGVTQTPRYLIKTRGQQVTLSCSPISGHRSVSWYQQTPGQGLQFLFEYFSETQRNKGNFPGRFSGRQFSNSRSEMNVSTLELGDSALYLCASSSLGGDTDTQYFGPGTRLTVL.